These 19 T cell receptor beta chains were all obtained from the same sample, sequenced in a study of T cell changes during pregnancy in multiple sclerosis. TCRdb keeps only in-frame clones here, not all; method: immunoSEQ multiplex PCR. The sample consists of roughly 32,000 clones, 80% to 90% of them appearing once. The sequenced sample was CD8+ T cells from peripheral blood mononuclear cells, obtained in the third trimester of pregnancy. The receptors were sampled from a female donor with multiple sclerosis, enrolled in a pregnancy study.

The chain carries TRBV18 and TRBJ2-7; D may be TRBD1 (6 bases). V was cut by 4 bases and J by 2 bases, with 12 bases left in between. Germline CDR1 and CDR2: KGHSH and LQKENI. The CDR3 consists of 14 residues. The CDR3 sequence: CASSLETGPYEQYF. The DNA of the CDR3 is TGTGCCAGCTCACTTGAGACAGGCCCCTACGAGCAGTACTTC.

The chain employs TRBV4-2 and TRBJ2-1, with 7 bases fitting TRBD1. This CDR3 is 15 amino acids long. In germline, CDR1 is LGHNA, CDR2 YNFKEQ. Losses at the gene ends were 4 bases for V and 4 bases for J; bases not matched to a gene: 7. CDR3 loop: CASSLKTGQYNEQFF. DNA for the CDR3: TGTGCCAGCAGCCTCAAAACGGGACAGTACAATGAGCAGTTCTTC.

The V and J genes are TRBV27 and TRBJ2-7; 8 nucleotides agree with TRBD2. V trimming: 5 bases; J trimming: 2 bases; junction bases outside the gene matches: 5. The CDR3 loop spans 14 amino acids. Germline values: CDR1 MNHEY, CDR2 SMNVEV (reference sequence). In nucleotides, the CDR3 is TGTGCCAGCAGTATAACTAGCGGACCCTACGAGCAGTACTTC. This sequence encodes CASSITSGPYEQYF.

Only one count was recorded for this clone. The chain couples TRBV9 to TRBJ2-1; D is unclear. The CDR3 has 11 residues. Germline CDR1 is SGDLS and CDR2 is YYNGEE. The V end lost 3 bases, the J end lost 6 bases, and 4 bases lay between the germline ends. The CDR3 coding sequence is TGTGCCAGCAGCGGTAGCAATGAGCAGTTCTTC. Its translation is CASSGSNEQFF.

The chain carries TRBV9 and TRBJ2-1, with TRBD2 identical over 13 bases. The germline V gene encodes CDR1 SGDLS and CDR2 YYNGEE. Trimming cost V 2 bases and J 6 bases; bases outside gene matches: 2. The length of the CDR3 is 15 residues. CDR3 region: CASSVGLAGLNEQFF. The DNA of the CDR3 is TGTGCCAGCAGCGTGGGACTAGCGGGACTCAATGAGCAGTTCTTC.

This clone appeared a single time. The chain combines TRBV2 with TRBJ1-5, with D possibly matching TRBD1 (5 bases). CDR1 is SNHLY and CDR2 is FYNNEI in the germline V gene. V lost 0 bases, J lost 4 bases, and 10 bases lay in between. This CDR3 contains 15 residues. CDR3 protein: CASSEALGGNQPQHF. In nucleotides, the CDR3 is TGTGCCAGCAGTGAAGCGCTGGGGGGTAATCAGCCCCAGCATTTT.

This chain connects TRBV9 to TRBJ2-3; D is possibly TRBD2 (6 bases). The germline gives CDR1 SGDLS, CDR2 YYNGEE. Trimming left V 2 bases short and J 2 bases short, with 12 bases between. This CDR3 has 15 residues. For the CDR3, the DNA is TGTGCCAGCAGCGTTGGAGCGGGCCCCACAGATACGCAGTATTTT. It yields the protein CASSVGAGPTDTQYF.

There are a few counts of this clone. The genes are TRBV7-9 and TRBJ2-2; 9 nucleotides line up with TRBD2. Unmatched junction bases numbered 7, after V lost 5 bases and J lost 0 bases. This CDR3 is 17 amino acids long. Germline CDR1 is SEHNR and CDR2 is FQNEAQ (reference sequence). CDR3 in amino acids: CASSHPSGVSNTGELFF. The CDR3 DNA reads TGTGCCAGCAGCCACCCTAGCGGGGTGTCGAACACCGGGGAGCTGTTTTTT.

The gene calls are TRBV19 and TRBJ1-5, with D perhaps TRBD1 (5 bases). The CDR3 contains 14 residues. V was shortened by 2 bases and J by 5 bases, with 10 bases between the two germline ends. Germline-derived CDR1 and CDR2 are LNHDA and SQIVND (reference sequence). The CDR3 nucleotides are TGTGCCAGTAGTATATTTGGCAGGGATCAGCCCCAGCATTTT. Translated, it gives CASSIFGRDQPQHF.

The chain is built from TRBV30 and TRBJ2-1; 11 nucleotides line up with TRBD1. The ends lost 4 bases at V and 7 bases at J; junction bases unmatched: 12. CDR1 is GTSNPN, CDR2 SVGIG, per germline (reference sequence). The CDR3 is 16 amino acids. The CDR3 region has the DNA TGTGCCTGGACCTCACGGGACAGGGGGGGTTCGAATGAGCAGTTCTTC. Translating gives CAWTSRDRGGSNEQFF.

The chain combines TRBV10-3 with TRBJ1-2; D not certain. CDR3 length: 13 residues. Germline-derived CDR1 and CDR2 are ENHRY and SYGVKD. Trimming shortened V by 0 bases and J by 8 bases, and 10 bases separated the two germline ends. CDR3 nucleotides: TGTGCCATCAGTGAGTCGAGCCTCCGGGGCTACACCTTC. Translated, it gives CAISESSLRGYTF.

The V gene is TRBV30, the J gene TRBJ2-7; TRBD2 matches 8 bases. In germline, CDR1 is GTSNPN, CDR2 SVGIG (reference sequence). The V segment lost 2 bases and the J segment 2 bases; nucleotides outside the gene matches: 5. The CDR3 spans 14 residues. CDR3 coding DNA: TGTGCCTGGAGTCTGTCGGGGGGGACCTACGAGCAGTACTTC. Encoded protein: CAWSLSGGTYEQYF.

The chain's CDR3 is CASSQVGRGWNTEAFF. The CDR3 DNA is TGCGCCAGCAGCCAAGTTGGGAGGGGTTGGAACACTGAAGCTTTCTTT. This rearrangement joins TRBV4-1 to TRBJ1-1, with D possibly being TRBD1 (5 bases). The CDR3 sequence is 16 residues long. The V gene's germline CDR1 is MGHRA and CDR2 YSYEKL. V lost 1 base to trimming and J lost 1 base, with 13 bases between them.

The chain couples TRBV28 to TRBJ2-1, with D unclear. Germline loops: CDR1 MDHEN, CDR2 SYDVKM. The CDR3 has 13 residues. V dropped 6 bases and J dropped 9 bases, with 15 bases sitting between them. The CDR3 region has the DNA TGTGCCAGCAGGCGGCGATCCGATGGTGAGCAGTTCTTC. Translating it yields CASRRRSDGEQFF.

CDR3 nucleotides: TGTGCCAGTAGTCCGGGACAGGGAGGCTACGAGCAGTACTTC. This sequence encodes CASSPGQGGYEQYF. The chain is built from TRBV19 and TRBJ2-7; TRBD1 matches 9 bases. This CDR3 spans 14 amino acids. Germline loops: CDR1 LNHDA, CDR2 SQIVND (reference sequence). The ends lost 5 bases at V and 3 bases at J; junction bases unmatched: 5. Supplemented by reference TRBV19 and TRBJ2-7, the full variable domain reads DGGITQSPKYLFRKEGQNVTLSCEQNLNHDAMYWYRQDPGQGLRLIYYSQIVNDFQKGDIAEGYSVSREKKESFPLTVTSAQKNPTAFYLCASSPGQGGYEQYFGPGTRLTVT.

The chain uses TRBV7-9 and TRBJ2-7; TRBD1 aligns across 8 bases. V lost 3 bases and J lost 3; bases outside the gene matches: 4. Germline V gene data show CDR1 as SEHNR and CDR2 as FQNEAQ (reference sequence). The CDR3 length is 14 residues. Here the CDR3 reads CASSLGQAGYEQYF. In nucleotides, the CDR3 is TGTGCCAGCAGCTTGGGACAGGCCGGCTACGAGCAGTACTTC.

The chain combines TRBV6-6 with TRBJ1-4; D call uncertain. Trimming stripped 0 bases from V and 4 bases from J, with 9 bases between. This CDR3 is built from 15 residues. Looked up from germline, CDR1 is MNHNY and CDR2 is SVGAGI (reference sequence). CDR3 region: CASSYSQRNNEKLFF. The CDR3 DNA reads TGTGCCAGCAGTTACTCACAGAGAAATAATGAAAAACTGTTTTTT.

The V call is TRBV7-6, the J call TRBJ2-1; D is ambiguous. Looked up from germline, CDR1 is SGHVS and CDR2 is FNYEAQ. The CDR3 has 14 amino acids. Trimming left V 1 base short and J 5 bases short, with 9 bases between. CDR3 residues: CASSLGATNNEQFF. Written as DNA, the CDR3 is TGTGCCAGCAGCTTAGGGGCTACCAACAATGAGCAGTTCTTC.

The genes are TRBV4-1 and TRBJ2-1; unclear D gene. CDR3 length equals 11 residues. Germline assignment: CDR1 MGHRA and CDR2 YSYEKL. Trimming took 3 bases from V and 8 from J, leaving 5 bases between them. In nucleotides, the CDR3 is TGCGCCAGCAGCCACAAATATGAGCAGTTCTTC. It encodes CASSHKYEQFF.